This entry is about one TCR beta chain. V was shortened by 0 bases and J by 7 bases, with 9 bases between the two germline ends. Germline V lookup: CDR1 LGHNA, CDR2 YNFKEQ. This CDR3 has 13 amino acids. The sample is drawn from a study of blood T cell repertoires in COVID-19. Study at large: Italy, Spain and the United States were the sources of the convalescent and acute COVID-19 samples.

Produced via immunoSEQ multiplex PCR; TCRdb's table is partial and in-frame only. This sample carries roughly 280,000 clones, about nine tenths of them seen once, and the ten largest clones take approximately 10%. Input material: peripheral blood. V is TRBV4-2 and J is TRBJ1-2; a weak D match, TRBD1 (6 bases). The receptor was isolated from a woman aged 25 to 39 with COVID-19, enrolled during active disease. Here the CDR3 DNA reads TGTGCCAGCAGCCAAGACAGGGGATTTGGCTACACCTTC. Translated: CASSQDRGFGYTF.